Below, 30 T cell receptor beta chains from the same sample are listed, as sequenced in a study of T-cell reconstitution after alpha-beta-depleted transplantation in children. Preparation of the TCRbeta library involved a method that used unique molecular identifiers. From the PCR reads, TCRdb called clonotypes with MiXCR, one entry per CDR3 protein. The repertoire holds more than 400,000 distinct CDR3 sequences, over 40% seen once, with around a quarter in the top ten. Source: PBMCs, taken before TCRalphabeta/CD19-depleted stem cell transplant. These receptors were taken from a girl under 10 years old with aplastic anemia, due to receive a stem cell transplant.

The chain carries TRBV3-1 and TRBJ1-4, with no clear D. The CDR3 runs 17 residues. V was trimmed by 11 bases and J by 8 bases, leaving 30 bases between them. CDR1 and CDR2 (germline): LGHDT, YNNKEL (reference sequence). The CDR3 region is CACCQGLPDPSKEKLFF. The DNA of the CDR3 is TGTGCCTGCTGCCAAGGTCTACCCGACCCATCGAAAGAAAAACTGTTTTTT.

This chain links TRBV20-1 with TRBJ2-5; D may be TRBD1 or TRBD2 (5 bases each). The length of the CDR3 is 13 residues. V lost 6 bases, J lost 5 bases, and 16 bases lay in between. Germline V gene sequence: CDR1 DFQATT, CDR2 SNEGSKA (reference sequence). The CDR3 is CSAGTAKMETQYF. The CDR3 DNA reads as TGCAGTGCCGGGACGGCGAAGATGGAGACCCAGTACTTC.

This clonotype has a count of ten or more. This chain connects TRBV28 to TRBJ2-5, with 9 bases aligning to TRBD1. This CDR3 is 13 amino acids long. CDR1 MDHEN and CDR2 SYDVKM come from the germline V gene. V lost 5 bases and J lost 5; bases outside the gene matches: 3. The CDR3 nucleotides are TGTGCCAGCAGTGGGACAGGGAAGGAGACCCAGTACTTC. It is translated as CASSGTGKETQYF.

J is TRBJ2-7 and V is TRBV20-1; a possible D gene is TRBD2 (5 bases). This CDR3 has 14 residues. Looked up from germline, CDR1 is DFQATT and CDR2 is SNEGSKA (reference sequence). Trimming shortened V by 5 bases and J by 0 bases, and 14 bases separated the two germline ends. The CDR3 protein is CSAEGPAISYEQYF. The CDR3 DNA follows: TGCAGTGCTGAGGGCCCGGCTATCTCCTACGAGCAGTACTTC.

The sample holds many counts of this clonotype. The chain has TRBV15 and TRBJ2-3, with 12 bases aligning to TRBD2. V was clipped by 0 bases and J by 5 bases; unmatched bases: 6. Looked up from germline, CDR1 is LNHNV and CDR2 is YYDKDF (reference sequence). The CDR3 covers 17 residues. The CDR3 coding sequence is TGTGCCACCAGCAGAGATCGTCTAGCGGGAGGGAAAGATACGCAGTATTTT. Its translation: CATSRDRLAGGKDTQYF.

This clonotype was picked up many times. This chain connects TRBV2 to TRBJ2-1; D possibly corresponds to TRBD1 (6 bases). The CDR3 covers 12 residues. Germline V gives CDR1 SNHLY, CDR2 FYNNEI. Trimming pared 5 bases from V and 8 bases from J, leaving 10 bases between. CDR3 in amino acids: CASSQTGDEQFF. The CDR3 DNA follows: TGTGCCAGCAGTCAGACAGGAGATGAGCAGTTCTTC.

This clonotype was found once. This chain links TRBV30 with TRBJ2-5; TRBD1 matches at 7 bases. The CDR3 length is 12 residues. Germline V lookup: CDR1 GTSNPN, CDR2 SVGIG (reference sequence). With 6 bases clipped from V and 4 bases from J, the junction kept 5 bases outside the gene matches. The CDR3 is CACRQGRETQYF. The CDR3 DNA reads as TGTGCCTGCCGACAGGGACGAGAGACCCAGTACTTC.

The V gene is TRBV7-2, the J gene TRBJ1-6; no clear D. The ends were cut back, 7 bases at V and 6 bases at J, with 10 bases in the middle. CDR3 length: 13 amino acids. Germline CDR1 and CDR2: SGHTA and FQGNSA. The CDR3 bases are TGTGCCAGCACCTTGCGGGCTAATTCACCCCTCCACTTT. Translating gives CASTLRANSPLHF.

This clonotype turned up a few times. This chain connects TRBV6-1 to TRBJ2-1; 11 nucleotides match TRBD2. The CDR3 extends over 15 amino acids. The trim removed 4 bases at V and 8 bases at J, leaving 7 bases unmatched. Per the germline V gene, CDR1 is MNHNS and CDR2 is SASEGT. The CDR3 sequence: CASSALAGARDEQFF. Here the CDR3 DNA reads TGTGCCAGCAGTGCACTAGCGGGAGCTCGGGATGAGCAGTTCTTC.

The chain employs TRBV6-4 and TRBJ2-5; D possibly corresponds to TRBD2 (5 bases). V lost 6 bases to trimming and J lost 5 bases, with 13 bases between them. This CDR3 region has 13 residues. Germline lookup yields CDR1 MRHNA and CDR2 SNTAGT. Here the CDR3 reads CASSRTWGETQYF. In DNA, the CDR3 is TGTGCCAGCAGCCGGACTTGGGGTGAGACCCAGTACTTC.

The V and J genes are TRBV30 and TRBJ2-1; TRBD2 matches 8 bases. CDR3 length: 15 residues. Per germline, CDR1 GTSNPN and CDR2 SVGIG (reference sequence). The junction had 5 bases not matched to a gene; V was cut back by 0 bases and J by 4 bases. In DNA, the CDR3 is TGTGCCTGGAGTGTACCTAGCGGGCTTTACAATGAGCAGTTCTTC. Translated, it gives CAWSVPSGLYNEQFF.

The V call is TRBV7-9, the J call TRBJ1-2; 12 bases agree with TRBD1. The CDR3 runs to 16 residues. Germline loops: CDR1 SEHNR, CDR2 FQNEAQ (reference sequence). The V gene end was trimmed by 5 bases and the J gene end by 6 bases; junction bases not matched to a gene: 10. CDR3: CASSNRDRGLEDGYTF. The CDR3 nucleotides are TGTGCCAGCAGCAACCGGGACAGGGGGCTTGAGGATGGCTACACCTTC.

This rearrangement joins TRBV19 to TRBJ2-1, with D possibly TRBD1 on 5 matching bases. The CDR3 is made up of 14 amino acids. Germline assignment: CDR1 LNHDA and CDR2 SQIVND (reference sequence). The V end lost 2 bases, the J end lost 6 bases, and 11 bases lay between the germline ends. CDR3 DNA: TGTGCCAGTAGTATAAGAGGCAGGGCCAATGAGCAGTTCTTC. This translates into CASSIRGRANEQFF.

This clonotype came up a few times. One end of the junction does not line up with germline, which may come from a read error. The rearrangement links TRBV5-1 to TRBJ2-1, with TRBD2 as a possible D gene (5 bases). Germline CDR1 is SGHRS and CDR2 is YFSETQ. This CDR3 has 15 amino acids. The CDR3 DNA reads TGCTCCAGCAGTCACCACGTAGACCTAGCCAATGAGCAGTTCTTC. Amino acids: CSSSHHVDLANEQFF.

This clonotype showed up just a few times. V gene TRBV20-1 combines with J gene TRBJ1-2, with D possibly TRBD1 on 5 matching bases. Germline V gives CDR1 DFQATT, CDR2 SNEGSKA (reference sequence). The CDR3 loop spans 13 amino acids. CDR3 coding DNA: TGCAGCGCCGGGTCAGGTTTCAAGGGGGGCTACACCTTC. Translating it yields CSAGSGFKGGYTF.

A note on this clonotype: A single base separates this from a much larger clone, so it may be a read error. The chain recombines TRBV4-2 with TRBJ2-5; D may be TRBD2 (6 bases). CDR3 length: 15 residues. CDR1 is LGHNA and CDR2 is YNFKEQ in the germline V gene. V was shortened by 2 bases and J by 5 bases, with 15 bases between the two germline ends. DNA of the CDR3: TGTGCCAGCAGCCAATCCGCGGGAAGGTATGAGACCCAGTACTTC. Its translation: CASSQSAGRYETQYF.

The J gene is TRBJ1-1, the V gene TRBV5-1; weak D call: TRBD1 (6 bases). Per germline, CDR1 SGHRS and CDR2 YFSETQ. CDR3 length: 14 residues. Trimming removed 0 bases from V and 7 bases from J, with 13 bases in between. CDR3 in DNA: TGCGCCAGCAGCTTGGACAGGGAGGAGGGTGAAGCTTTCTTT. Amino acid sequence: CASSLDREEGEAFF. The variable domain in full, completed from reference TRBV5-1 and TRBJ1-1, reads KAGVTQTPRYLIKTRGQQVTLSCSPISGHRSVSWYQQTPGQGLQFLFEYFSETQRNKGNFPGRFSGRQFSNSRSEMNVSTLELGDSALYLCASSLDREEGEAFFGQGTRLTVV.

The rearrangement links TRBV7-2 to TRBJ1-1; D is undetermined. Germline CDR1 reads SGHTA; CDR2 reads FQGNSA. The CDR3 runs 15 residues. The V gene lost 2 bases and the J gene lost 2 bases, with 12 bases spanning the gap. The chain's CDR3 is CASSLHKEANTEAFF. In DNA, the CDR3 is TGTGCCAGCAGCTTACATAAGGAGGCCAACACTGAAGCTTTCTTT.

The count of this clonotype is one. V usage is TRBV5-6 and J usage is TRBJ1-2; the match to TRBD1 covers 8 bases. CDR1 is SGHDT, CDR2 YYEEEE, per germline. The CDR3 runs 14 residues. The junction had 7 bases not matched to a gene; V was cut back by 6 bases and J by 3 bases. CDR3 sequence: CASTPTGEDYGYTF. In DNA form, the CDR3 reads TGTGCCAGCACCCCGACAGGGGAGGACTATGGCTACACCTTC.

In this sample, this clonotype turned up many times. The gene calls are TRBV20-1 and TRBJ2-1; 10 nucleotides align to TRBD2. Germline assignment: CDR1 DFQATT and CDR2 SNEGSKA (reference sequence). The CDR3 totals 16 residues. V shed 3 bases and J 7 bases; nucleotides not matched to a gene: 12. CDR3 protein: CSASIFSGRLQNEQFF. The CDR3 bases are TGCAGTGCTAGTATCTTTAGCGGGAGGCTACAGAATGAGCAGTTCTTC.

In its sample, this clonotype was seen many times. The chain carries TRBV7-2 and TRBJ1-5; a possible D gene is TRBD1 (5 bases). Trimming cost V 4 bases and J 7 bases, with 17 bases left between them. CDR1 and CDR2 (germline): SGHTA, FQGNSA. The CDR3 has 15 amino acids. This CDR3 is CASSWSQASGQPQHF. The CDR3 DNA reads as TGTGCCAGCAGCTGGTCACAGGCTTCCGGGCAGCCCCAGCATTTT.

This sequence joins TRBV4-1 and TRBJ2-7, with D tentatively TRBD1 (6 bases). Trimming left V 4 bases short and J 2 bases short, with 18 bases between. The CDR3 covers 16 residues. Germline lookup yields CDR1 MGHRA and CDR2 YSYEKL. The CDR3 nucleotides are TGCGCCAGCAGCCCCTCTCTCCGGGACACAACCTACGAGCAGTACTTC. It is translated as CASSPSLRDTTYEQYF.

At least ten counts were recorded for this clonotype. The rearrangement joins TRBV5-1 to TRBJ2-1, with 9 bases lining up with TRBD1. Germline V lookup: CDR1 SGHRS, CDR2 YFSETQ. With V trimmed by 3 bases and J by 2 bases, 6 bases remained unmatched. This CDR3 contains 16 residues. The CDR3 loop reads CASSSVRDRAYNEQFF. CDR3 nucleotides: TGCGCCAGCAGCTCCGTCCGGGACAGGGCCTACAATGAGCAGTTCTTC.

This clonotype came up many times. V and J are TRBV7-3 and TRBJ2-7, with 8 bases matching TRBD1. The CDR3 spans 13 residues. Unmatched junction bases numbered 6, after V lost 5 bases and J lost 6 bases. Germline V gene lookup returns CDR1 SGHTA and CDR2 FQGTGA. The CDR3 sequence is CASSLGQGTEQYF. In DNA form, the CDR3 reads TGTGCCAGCAGCCTCGGACAGGGAACCGAGCAGTACTTC. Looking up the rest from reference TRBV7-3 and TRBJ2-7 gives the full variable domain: GAGVSQTPSNKVTEKGKYVELRCDPISGHTALYWYRQSLGQGPEFLIYFQGTGAADDSGLPNDRFFAVRPEGSVSTLKIQRTERGDSAVYLCASSLGQGTEQYFGPGTRLTVT.

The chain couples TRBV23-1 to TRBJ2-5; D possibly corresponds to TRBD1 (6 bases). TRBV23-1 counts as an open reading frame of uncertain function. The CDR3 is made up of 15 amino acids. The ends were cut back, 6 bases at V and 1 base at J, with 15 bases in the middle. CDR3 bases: TGCGCCAGCAGGGGGATATCACAGGGCCAAGAGACCCAGTACTTC. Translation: CASRGISQGQETQYF.

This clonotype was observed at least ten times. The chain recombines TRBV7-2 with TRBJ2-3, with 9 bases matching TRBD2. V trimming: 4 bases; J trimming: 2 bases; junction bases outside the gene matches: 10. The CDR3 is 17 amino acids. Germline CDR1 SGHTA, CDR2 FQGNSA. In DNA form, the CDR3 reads TGTGCCAGCAGCTGGTACCTTAGCGGGAGATTCACAGATACGCAGTATTTT. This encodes CASSWYLSGRFTDTQYF. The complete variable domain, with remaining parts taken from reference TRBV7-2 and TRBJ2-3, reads GAGVSQSPSNKVTEKGKDVELRCDPISGHTALYWYRQSLGQGLEFLIYFQGNSAPDKSGLPSDRFSAERTGGSVSTLTIQRTQQEDSAVYLCASSWYLSGRFTDTQYFGPGTRLTVL.

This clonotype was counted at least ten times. In DNA, the CDR3 is TGTGCCAGCACGAACAGGGAACCTCCCGGGGCGACCCAGTACTTC. This gives the protein CASTNREPPGATQYF. The J gene is TRBJ2-5, the V gene TRBV2; D possibly corresponds to TRBD1 (6 bases). Germline assignment: CDR1 SNHLY and CDR2 FYNNEI. The CDR3 runs to 15 residues. Between the trimmed V and J ends, which lost 7 bases and 7 bases, there was a span of 22 bases. Using reference TRBV2 and TRBJ2-5 for the parts outside the CDR3, the full variable domain is EPEVTQTPSHQVTQMGQEVILRCVPISNHLYFYWYRQILGQKVEFLVSFYNNEISEKSEIFDDQFSVERPDGSNFTLKIRSTKLEDSAMYFCASTNREPPGATQYFGPGTRLLVL.

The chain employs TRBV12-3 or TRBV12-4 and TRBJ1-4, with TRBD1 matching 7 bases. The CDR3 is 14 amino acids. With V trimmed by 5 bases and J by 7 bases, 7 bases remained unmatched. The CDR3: CASSPGGFGEKLFF. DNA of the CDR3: TGTGCCAGCAGTCCAGGGGGATTTGGTGAAAAACTGTTTTTT.

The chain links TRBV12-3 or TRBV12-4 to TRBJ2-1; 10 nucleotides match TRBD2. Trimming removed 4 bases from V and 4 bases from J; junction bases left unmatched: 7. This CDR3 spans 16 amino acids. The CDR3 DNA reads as TGTGCCAGCAGTTCCTGGGGACTAGCGAGGTACAATGAGCAGTTCTTC. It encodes CASSSWGLARYNEQFF.

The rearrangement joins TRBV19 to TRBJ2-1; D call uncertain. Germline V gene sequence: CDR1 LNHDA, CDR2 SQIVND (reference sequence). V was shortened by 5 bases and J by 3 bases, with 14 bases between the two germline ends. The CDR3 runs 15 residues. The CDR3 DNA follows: TGTGCCAGTAGTTCGAGGCGTAAGAACTACAATGAGCAGTTCTTC. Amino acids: CASSSRRKNYNEQFF. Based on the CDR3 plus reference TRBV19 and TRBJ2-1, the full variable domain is DGGITQSPKYLFRKEGQNVTLSCEQNLNHDAMYWYRQDPGQGLRLIYYSQIVNDFQKGDIAEGYSVSREKKESFPLTVTSAQKNPTAFYLCASSSRRKNYNEQFFGPGTRLTVL.